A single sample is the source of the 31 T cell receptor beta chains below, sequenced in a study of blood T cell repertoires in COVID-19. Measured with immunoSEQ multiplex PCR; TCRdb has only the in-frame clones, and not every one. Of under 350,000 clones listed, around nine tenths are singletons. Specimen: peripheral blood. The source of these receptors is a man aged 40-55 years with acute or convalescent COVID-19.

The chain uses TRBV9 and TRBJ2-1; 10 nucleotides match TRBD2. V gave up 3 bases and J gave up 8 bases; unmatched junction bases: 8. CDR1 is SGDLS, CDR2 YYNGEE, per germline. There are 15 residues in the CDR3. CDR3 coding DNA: TGTGCCAGCAGCGCCCGATCTAGCGGGGGTTATGAGCAGTTCTTC. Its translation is CASSARSSGGYEQFF.

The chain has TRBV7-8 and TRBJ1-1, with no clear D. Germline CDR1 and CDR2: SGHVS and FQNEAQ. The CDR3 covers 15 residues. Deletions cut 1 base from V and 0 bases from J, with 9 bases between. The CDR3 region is CASSLDSGLNTEAFF. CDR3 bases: TGTGCCAGCAGCTTAGATTCAGGATTGAACACTGAAGCTTTCTTT.

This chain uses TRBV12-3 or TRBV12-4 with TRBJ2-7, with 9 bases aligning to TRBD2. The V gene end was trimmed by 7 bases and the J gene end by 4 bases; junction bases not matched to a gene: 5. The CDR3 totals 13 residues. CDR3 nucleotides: TGTGCCAGCAAACCGGGACTAGCATACGAGCAGTACTTC. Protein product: CASKPGLAYEQYF.

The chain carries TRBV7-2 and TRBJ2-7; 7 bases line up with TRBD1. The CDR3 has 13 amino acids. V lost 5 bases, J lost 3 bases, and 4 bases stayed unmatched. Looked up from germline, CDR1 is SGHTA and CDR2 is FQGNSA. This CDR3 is CASSPRQGYEQYF. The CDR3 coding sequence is TGTGCCAGCAGCCCTCGACAGGGCTACGAGCAGTACTTC.

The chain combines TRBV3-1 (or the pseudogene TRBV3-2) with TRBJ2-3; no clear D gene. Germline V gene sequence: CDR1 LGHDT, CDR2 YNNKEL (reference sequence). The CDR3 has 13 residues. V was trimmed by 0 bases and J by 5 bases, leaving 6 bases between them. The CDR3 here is CASSQEIRDTQYF. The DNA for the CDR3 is TGTGCCAGCAGCCAAGAGATCAGAGATACGCAGTATTTT.

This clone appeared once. CDR3 in DNA: TGTGCCAGCAGTGAAGCCAGGGGGCTTGGTCAGCCCCAGCATTTT. Its protein product is CASSEARGLGQPQHF. This sequence joins TRBV2 and TRBJ1-5; TRBD1 aligns across 8 bases. This CDR3 has 15 residues. J was trimmed by 6 bases and V by 0 bases; bases with no gene match: 4. The germline CDR1 and CDR2 sequences are SNHLY and FYNNEI.

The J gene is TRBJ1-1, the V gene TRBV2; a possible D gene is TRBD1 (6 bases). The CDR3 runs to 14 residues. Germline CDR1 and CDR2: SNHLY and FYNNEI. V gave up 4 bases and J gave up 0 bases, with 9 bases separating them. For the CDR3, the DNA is TGTGCCAGCAGTGTTACAGGGATGAACACTGAAGCTTTCTTT. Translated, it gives CASSVTGMNTEAFF.

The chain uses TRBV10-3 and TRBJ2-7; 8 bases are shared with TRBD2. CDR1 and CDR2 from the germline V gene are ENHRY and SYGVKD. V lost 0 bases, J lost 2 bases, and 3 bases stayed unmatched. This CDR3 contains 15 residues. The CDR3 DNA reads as TGTGCCATCAGTGAGTCAGGCGGGGGGCCCTACGAGCAGTACTTC. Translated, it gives CAISESGGGPYEQYF.

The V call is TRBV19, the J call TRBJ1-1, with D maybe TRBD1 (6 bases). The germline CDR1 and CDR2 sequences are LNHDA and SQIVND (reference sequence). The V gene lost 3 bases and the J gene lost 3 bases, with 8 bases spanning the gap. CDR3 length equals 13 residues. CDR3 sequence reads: CASSIRTDTEAFF. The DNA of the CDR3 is TGTGCCAGTAGTATTCGGACAGACACTGAAGCTTTCTTT. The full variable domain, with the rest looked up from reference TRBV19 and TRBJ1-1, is DGGITQSPKYLFRKEGQNVTLSCEQNLNHDAMYWYRQDPGQGLRLIYYSQIVNDFQKGDIAEGYSVSREKKESFPLTVTSAQKNPTAFYLCASSIRTDTEAFFGQGTRLTVV.

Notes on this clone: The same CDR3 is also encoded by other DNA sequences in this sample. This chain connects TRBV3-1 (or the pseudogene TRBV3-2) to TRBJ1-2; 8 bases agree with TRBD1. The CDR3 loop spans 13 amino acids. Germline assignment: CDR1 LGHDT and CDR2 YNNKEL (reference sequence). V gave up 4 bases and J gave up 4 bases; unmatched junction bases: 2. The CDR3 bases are TGTGCCAGCAGCCTTCAGGGGGCCTATGGCTACACCTTC. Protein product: CASSLQGAYGYTF.

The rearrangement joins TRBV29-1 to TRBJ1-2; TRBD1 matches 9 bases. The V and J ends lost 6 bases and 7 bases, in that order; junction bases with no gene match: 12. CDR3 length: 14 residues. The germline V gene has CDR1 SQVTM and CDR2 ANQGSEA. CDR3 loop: CSVAIQGAQAGYTF. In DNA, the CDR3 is TGCAGCGTAGCGATACAGGGGGCGCAGGCTGGCTACACCTTC.

CDR3 in DNA: TGTGCCAGCAGCGTAGTGGCAAGCGGGGGAAACACCGGGGAGCTGTTTTTT. It encodes CASSVVASGGNTGELFF. The chain employs TRBV9 and TRBJ2-2; 8 positions match TRBD2. This CDR3 region has 17 residues. Germline CDR1 SGDLS, CDR2 YYNGEE. Trimming took 0 bases from V and 2 from J; bases not matched to a gene: 6.

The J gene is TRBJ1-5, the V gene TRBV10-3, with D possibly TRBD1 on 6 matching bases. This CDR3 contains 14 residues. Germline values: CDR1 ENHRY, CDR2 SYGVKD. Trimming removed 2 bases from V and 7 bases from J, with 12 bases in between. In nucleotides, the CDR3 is TGTGCCATCAGTGAGGTGGGGGCCCAACAGCCCCAGCATTTT. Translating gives CAISEVGAQQPQHF.

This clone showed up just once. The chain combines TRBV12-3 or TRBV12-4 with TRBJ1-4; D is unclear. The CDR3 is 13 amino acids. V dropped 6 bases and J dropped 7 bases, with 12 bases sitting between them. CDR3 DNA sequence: TGTGCCAGCAGCCCTCGGCAGGCTGAAAAACTGTTTTTT. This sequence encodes CASSPRQAEKLFF.

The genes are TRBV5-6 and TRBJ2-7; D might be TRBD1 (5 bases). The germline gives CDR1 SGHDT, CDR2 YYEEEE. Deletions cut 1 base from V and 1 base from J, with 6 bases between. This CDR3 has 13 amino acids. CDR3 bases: TGTGCCAGCAGCTTGCAGGGTTCCTACGAGCAGTACTTC. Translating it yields CASSLQGSYEQYF. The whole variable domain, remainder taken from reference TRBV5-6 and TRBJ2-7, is DAGVTQSPTHLIKTRGQQVTLRCSPKSGHDTVSWYQQALGQGPQFIFQYYEEEERQRGNFPDRFSGHQFPNYSSELNVNALLLGDSALYLCASSLQGSYEQYFGPGTRLTVT.

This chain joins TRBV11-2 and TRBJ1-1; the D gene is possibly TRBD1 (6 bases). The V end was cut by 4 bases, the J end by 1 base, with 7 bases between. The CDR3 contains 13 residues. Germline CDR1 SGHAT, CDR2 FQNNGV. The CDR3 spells CASSSGQNTEAFF. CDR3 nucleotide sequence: TGTGCCAGCAGCTCGGGACAGAACACTGAAGCTTTCTTT.

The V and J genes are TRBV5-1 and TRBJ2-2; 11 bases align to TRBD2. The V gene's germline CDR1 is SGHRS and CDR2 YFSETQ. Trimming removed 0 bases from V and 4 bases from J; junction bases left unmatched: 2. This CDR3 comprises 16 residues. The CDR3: CASSLGLAGITGELFF. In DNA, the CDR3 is TGCGCCAGCAGCTTGGGACTAGCGGGGATCACCGGGGAGCTGTTTTTT.

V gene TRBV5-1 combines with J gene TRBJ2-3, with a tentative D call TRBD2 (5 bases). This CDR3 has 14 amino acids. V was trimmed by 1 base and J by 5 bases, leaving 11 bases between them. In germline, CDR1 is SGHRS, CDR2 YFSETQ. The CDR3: CASSLSGRGDTQYF. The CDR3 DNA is TGCGCCAGCAGCTTGTCTGGGAGAGGAGATACGCAGTATTTT. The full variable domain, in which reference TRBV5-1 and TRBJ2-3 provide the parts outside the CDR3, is KAGVTQTPRYLIKTRGQQVTLSCSPISGHRSVSWYQQTPGQGLQFLFEYFSETQRNKGNFPGRFSGRQFSNSRSEMNVSTLELGDSALYLCASSLSGRGDTQYFGPGTRLTVL.

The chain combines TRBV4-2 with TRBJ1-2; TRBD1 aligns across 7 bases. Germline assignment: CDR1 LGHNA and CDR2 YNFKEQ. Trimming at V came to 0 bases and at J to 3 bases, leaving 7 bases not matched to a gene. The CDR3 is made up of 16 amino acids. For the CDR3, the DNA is TGTGCCAGCAGCCAAGAAGGGCAGGGGGGAGACTATGGCTACACCTTC. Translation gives CASSQEGQGGDYGYTF.

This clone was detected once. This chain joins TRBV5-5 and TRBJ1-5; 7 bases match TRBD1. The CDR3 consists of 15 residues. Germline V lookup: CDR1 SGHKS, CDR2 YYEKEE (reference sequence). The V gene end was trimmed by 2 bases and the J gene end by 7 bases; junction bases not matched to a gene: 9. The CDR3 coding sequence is TGTGCCAGCAGCTTTCAGGGGGGCTCCGAACAGCCCCAGCATTTT. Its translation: CASSFQGGSEQPQHF.

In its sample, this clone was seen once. This chain's CDR3 is CASSPLREDGYTF. The CDR3, as DNA: TGTGCCAGCAGTCCCCTTCGTGAGGATGGCTACACCTTC. The V call is TRBV2, the J call TRBJ1-2, with no clear D. Germline V CDR1 and CDR2: SNHLY, FYNNEI. V lost 5 bases, J lost 6 bases, and 13 bases lay in between. This CDR3 region has 13 residues.

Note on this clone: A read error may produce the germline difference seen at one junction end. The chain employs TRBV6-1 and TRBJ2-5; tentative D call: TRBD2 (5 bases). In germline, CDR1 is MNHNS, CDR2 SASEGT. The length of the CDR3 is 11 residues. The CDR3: CASSDGLQVDF. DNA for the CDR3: TGTGCCAGCAGTGACGGACTCCAGGTAGACTTC.

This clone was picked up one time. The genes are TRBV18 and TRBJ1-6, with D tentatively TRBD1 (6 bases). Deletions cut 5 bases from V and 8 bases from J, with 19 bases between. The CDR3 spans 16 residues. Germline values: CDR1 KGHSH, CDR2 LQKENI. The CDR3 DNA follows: TGTGCCAGCTCAGTACAGGGACCCCCAGGCGATTCACCCCTCCACTTT. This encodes CASSVQGPPGDSPLHF.

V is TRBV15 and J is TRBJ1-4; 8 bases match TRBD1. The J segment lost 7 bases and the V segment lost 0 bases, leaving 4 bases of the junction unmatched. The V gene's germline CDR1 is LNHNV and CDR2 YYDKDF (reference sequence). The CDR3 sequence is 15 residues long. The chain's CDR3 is CATSRDRGLGEKLFF. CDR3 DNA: TGTGCCACCAGCAGAGACAGGGGGCTCGGTGAAAAACTGTTTTTT. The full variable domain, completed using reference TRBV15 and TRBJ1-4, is DAMVIQNPRYQVTQFGKPVTLSCSQTLNHNVMYWYQQKSSQAPKLLFHYYDKDFNNEADTPDNFQSRRPNTSFCFLDIRSPGLGDTAMYLCATSRDRGLGEKLFFGSGTQLSVL.

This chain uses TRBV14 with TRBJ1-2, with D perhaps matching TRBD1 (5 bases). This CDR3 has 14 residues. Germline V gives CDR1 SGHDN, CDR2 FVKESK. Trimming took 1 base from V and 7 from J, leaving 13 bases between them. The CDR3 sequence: CASSQARDYGGYTF. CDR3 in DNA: TGTGCCAGCAGCCAAGCACGGGACTACGGTGGCTACACCTTC.

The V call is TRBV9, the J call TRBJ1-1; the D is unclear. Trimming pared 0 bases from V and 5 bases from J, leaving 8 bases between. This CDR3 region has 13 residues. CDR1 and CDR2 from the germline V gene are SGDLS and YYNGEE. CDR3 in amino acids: CASSVEGGTEAFF. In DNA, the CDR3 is TGTGCCAGCAGCGTAGAAGGCGGAACTGAAGCTTTCTTT.

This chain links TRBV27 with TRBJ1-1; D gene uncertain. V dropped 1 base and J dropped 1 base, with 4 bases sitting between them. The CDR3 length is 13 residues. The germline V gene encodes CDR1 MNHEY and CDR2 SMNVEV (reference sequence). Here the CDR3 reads CASSLYRNTEAFF. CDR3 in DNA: TGTGCCAGCAGTTTATACAGGAACACTGAAGCTTTCTTT.

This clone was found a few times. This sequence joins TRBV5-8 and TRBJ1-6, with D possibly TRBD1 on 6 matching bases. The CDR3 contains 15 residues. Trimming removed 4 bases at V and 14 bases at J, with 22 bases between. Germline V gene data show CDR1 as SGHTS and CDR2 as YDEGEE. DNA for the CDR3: TGTGCCAGCAGCCCCCGCCGGGCAGGTGGGGGCACCCTCCACTTT. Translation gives CASSPRRAGGGTLHF.

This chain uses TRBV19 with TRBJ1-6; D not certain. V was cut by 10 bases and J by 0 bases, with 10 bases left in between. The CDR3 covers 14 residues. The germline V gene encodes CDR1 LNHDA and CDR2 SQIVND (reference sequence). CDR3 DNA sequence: TGTGCCACCTTAGGGAGCTCCTATAATTCACCCCTCCACTTT. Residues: CATLGSSYNSPLHF. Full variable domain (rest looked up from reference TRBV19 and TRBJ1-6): DGGITQSPKYLFRKEGQNVTLSCEQNLNHDAMYWYRQDPGQGLRLIYYSQIVNDFQKGDIAEGYSVSREKKESFPLTVTSAQKNPTAFYLCATLGSSYNSPLHFGNGTRLTVT.

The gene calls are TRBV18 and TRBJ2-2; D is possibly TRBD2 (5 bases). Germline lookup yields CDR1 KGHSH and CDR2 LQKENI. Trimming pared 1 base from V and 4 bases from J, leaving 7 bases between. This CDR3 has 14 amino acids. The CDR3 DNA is TGTGCCAGCTCACCACGAGGGTCCACCGGGGAGCTGTTTTTT. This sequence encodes CASSPRGSTGELFF.

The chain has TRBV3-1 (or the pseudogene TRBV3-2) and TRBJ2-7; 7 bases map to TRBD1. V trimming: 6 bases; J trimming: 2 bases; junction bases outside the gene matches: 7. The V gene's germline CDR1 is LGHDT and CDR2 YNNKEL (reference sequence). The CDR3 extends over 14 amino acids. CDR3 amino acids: CASSFRTGTYEQYF. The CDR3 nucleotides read TGTGCCAGCAGTTTCAGGACAGGAACCTACGAGCAGTACTTC.